One sample yielded the 21 T cell receptor beta chains listed below, sequenced in a study of blood T cell repertoires in COVID-19. Generated by immunoSEQ multiplex PCR, the TCRdb table keeps only in-frame clones and is missing some. There are 39,000 or so clones in the sample; over 75% occur only once, and 35% to 45% lies in the top ten. Sequencing input: peripheral blood. These receptors all stem from a man in his forties with active or convalescent COVID-19.

The chain is built from TRBV6-4 and TRBJ2-1, with 9 bases lining up with TRBD2. Germline CDR1 is MRHNA and CDR2 is SNTAGT. The CDR3 is made up of 15 amino acids. V was clipped by 6 bases and J by 7 bases; unmatched bases: 10. CDR3 sequence reads: CASSPGTSPGNEQFF. The CDR3 nucleotides read TGTGCCAGCAGCCCTGGGACTAGCCCAGGGAATGAGCAGTTCTTC.

This clone turned up a few times. V gene TRBV15 combines with J gene TRBJ1-2; the D gene is possibly TRBD1 (5 bases). This CDR3 has 14 amino acids. Trimming shortened V by 0 bases and J by 1 base, and 6 bases separated the two germline ends. CDR1 and CDR2 from the germline V gene are LNHNV and YYDKDF (reference sequence). The CDR3 bases are TGTGCCACCAGCAGAGATGGACATAACTATGGCTACACCTTC. Its protein product is CATSRDGHNYGYTF.

The chain employs TRBV7-7 and TRBJ2-3; 9 bases map to TRBD2. The V and J ends lost 5 bases and 5 bases, in that order; junction bases with no gene match: 11. Germline CDR1 reads SSHAT; CDR2 reads FNYEAQ (reference sequence). The CDR3 extends over 16 amino acids. DNA of the CDR3: TGTGCCAGCAGCCCGGGACGCGGGAGGGGGGAAGATACGCAGTATTTT. Translated, it gives CASSPGRGRGEDTQYF.

The chain links TRBV9 to TRBJ1-1, with D possibly matching TRBD1 (5 bases). V was trimmed by 5 bases and J by 3 bases, leaving 11 bases between them. CDR1 is SGDLS, CDR2 YYNGEE, per germline. The CDR3 covers 13 residues. This CDR3 reads CASSSTDYTEAFF. Written as DNA, the CDR3 is TGTGCCAGCAGTTCGACAGACTACACTGAAGCTTTCTTT.

V gene TRBV18 combines with J gene TRBJ1-4; D gene ambiguous. The germline V and J ends were trimmed by 2 bases and 5 bases, with 12 bases remaining between them. The germline V gene has CDR1 KGHSH and CDR2 LQKENI. This CDR3 contains 15 residues. CDR3 sequence (DNA): TGTGCCAGCTCACCATCGGCGGCAGAGAATGAAAAACTGTTTTTT. Translation: CASSPSAAENEKLFF.

The chain couples TRBV11-1 to TRBJ2-5; D call uncertain. From germline, CDR1 is SGHAT and CDR2 FQDESV (reference sequence). Trimming removed 4 bases at V and 5 bases at J, with 14 bases between. This CDR3 has 14 residues. The CDR3 bases are TGTGCCAGCAGCTCGGTCGCGTTGGTGGAGACCCAGTACTTC. This translates into CASSSVALVETQYF. The variable domain in full, with the rest retrieved from reference TRBV11-1 and TRBJ2-5, is EAEVAQSPRYKITEKSQAVAFWCDPISGHATLYWYRQILGQGPELLVQFQDESVVDDSQLPKDRFSAERLKGVDSTLKIQPAELGDSAMYLCASSSVALVETQYFGPGTRLLVL.

The chain employs TRBV6-6 and TRBJ1-2; D call uncertain. Per the germline V gene, CDR1 is MNHNY and CDR2 is SVGAGI (reference sequence). CDR3 size: 13 residues. Trimming shortened V by 2 bases and J by 12 bases, and 16 bases separated the two germline ends. CDR3 loop: CASSYTLAEVDTF. In nucleotides, the CDR3 is TGTGCCAGCAGTTACACCTTGGCTGAGGTGGACACCTTC.

The gene calls are TRBV5-4 and TRBJ2-7, with 11 bases aligning to TRBD2. This CDR3 spans 15 amino acids. Trimming took 0 bases from V and 2 from J; bases not matched to a gene: 1. Germline V lookup: CDR1 SGHNT, CDR2 YYREEE (reference sequence). The CDR3 loop is CASSLGLAGTYEQYF. CDR3 nucleotide sequence: TGTGCCAGCAGCTTGGGACTAGCGGGAACCTACGAGCAGTACTTC. The complete variable domain, with remaining parts taken from reference TRBV5-4 and TRBJ2-7, reads ETGVTQSPTHLIKTRGQQVTLRCSSQSGHNTVSWYQQALGQGPQFIFQYYREEENGRGNFPPRFSGLQFPNYSSELNVNALELDDSALYLCASSLGLAGTYEQYFGPGTRLTVT.

This CDR3 is CASGQGSVSPLHF. CDR3 DNA: TGTGCCAGCGGACAGGGGTCTGTCTCACCCCTCCACTTT. This rearrangement joins TRBV6-5 to TRBJ1-6, with 9 bases identical to TRBD1. V lost 8 bases, J lost 10 bases, and 6 bases stayed unmatched. The CDR3 has 13 residues. Germline V lookup: CDR1 MNHEY, CDR2 SVGAGI.

The chain combines TRBV12-5 with TRBJ2-1; 11 nucleotides align to TRBD2. V shed 3 bases and J 8 bases; nucleotides not matched to a gene: 9. CDR1 and CDR2 (germline): LGHNT, FRNRAP. The CDR3 has 16 residues. The DNA for the CDR3 is TGTGCTAGTGGTTTCACGGGACTAGCGGCCTGGGATGAGCAGTTCTTC. This gives the protein CASGFTGLAAWDEQFF.

A few counts support this clone. J is TRBJ1-1 and V is TRBV24-1, with D possibly being TRBD1 (5 bases). The length of the CDR3 is 14 residues. Germline-derived CDR1 and CDR2 are KGHDR and SFDVKD. With 4 bases removed from V and 3 bases from J, the gap between germline ends came to 11 bases. The CDR3 reads CATSEAGPDTEAFF. The CDR3, as DNA: TGTGCCACCAGTGAAGCAGGGCCGGACACTGAAGCTTTCTTT.

The gene calls are TRBV12-1 and TRBJ2-1; the table names TRBD1, a call not compared with the DNA. TRBV12-1 is reported as a pseudogene. The CDR3 spans 12 residues. This CDR3 is CASPDSYNEQFF. The CDR3 DNA sequence: TGTGCCAGCCCGGACAGTTACAATGAGCAGTTCTTC.

This chain joins TRBV25-1 and TRBJ2-5; 7 bases agree with TRBD1. CDR3 length: 15 residues. From germline, CDR1 is MGHDK and CDR2 SYGVNS. J was trimmed by 9 bases and V by 5 bases; bases with no gene match: 15. CDR3 region: CASSPLDREESPQYF. In DNA, the CDR3 is TGTGCCAGCAGTCCTCTTGACAGGGAAGAGTCGCCCCAGTACTTC.

The chain recombines TRBV19 with TRBJ1-2; D might be TRBD1 (5 bases). This CDR3 is 15 amino acids long. Germline assignment: CDR1 LNHDA and CDR2 SQIVND (reference sequence). V shed 6 bases and J shed 2 bases, with 16 bases lying between them. This CDR3 is CASRTGGGVNYGYTF. In nucleotides, the CDR3 is TGTGCCAGTAGAACAGGCGGGGGGGTGAACTATGGCTACACCTTC.

This clone appeared a single time. The V and J genes are TRBV6-5 and TRBJ1-3, with D possibly matching TRBD1 (6 bases). This CDR3 spans 15 amino acids. The germline V gene encodes CDR1 MNHEY and CDR2 SVGAGI. V was pared by 0 bases and J by 2 bases, with 8 bases between. The CDR3 loop reads CASSYSDRTGNTIYF. CDR3 bases: TGTGCCAGCAGTTACTCAGACAGGACTGGAAACACCATATATTTT.

The rearrangement links TRBV10-3 to TRBJ2-1; no clear D gene. The CDR3 spans 13 residues. Germline CDR1 and CDR2: ENHRY and SYGVKD. Trimming took 4 bases from V and 7 from J, leaving 11 bases between them. Written as DNA, the CDR3 is TGTGCCATCAGTGCCCCGACTGTGAATGAGCAGTTCTTC. Translated, it gives CAISAPTVNEQFF.

The V and J genes are TRBV4-1 and TRBJ2-7; 9 nucleotides line up with TRBD1. V shed 0 bases, J shed 4 bases, and the junction held 7 bases outside the gene matches. CDR3 size: 16 residues. The germline CDR1 and CDR2 sequences are MGHRA and YSYEKL. CDR3 region: CASSQESGQGRYEQYF. The CDR3 DNA follows: TGCGCCAGCAGCCAAGAGTCAGGACAGGGGCGGTACGAGCAGTACTTC.

The chain recombines TRBV6-2 or TRBV6-3 with TRBJ2-2, with TRBD1 matching 10 bases. Losses at the gene ends were 2 bases for V and 3 bases for J; bases not matched to a gene: 3. The CDR3 covers 16 residues. Germline assignment: CDR1 MNHEY and CDR2 SVGEGT. CDR3 DNA: TGTGCCAGCAGTTACCCGACAGGGGGCCACACCGGGGAGCTGTTTTTT. Translating gives CASSYPTGGHTGELFF.

This clone appeared a few times. The V and J genes are TRBV12-3 or TRBV12-4 and TRBJ1-3; D ambiguous. V was shortened by 6 bases and J by 7 bases, with 10 bases between the two germline ends. This CDR3 comprises 12 residues. CDR3 protein: CASRAEFNTIYF. In DNA, the CDR3 is TGTGCCAGCAGAGCGGAGTTTAACACCATATATTTT.

This clone was observed a handful of times. This chain connects TRBV6-1 to TRBJ1-2, with D possibly being TRBD1 (5 bases). The germline CDR1 and CDR2 sequences are MNHNS and SASEGT. Trimming left V 3 bases short and J 4 bases short, with 12 bases between. This CDR3 is built from 14 residues. The CDR3 sequence is CASSEGLPFYGYTF. CDR3 bases: TGTGCCAGCAGTGAGGGACTGCCTTTCTATGGCTACACCTTC.

CDR3 sequence reads: CASSEVEEGGYNEQFF. The CDR3 bases are TGTGCCAGCAGTGAAGTAGAGGAGGGTGGGTACAATGAGCAGTTCTTC. This sequence joins TRBV2 and TRBJ2-1; D possibly corresponds to TRBD2 (6 bases). Germline CDR1 SNHLY, CDR2 FYNNEI. Deletions cut 1 base from V and 4 bases from J, with 14 bases between. This CDR3 is 16 amino acids long.